A single sample is the source of the 12 T cell receptor beta chains below, sequenced in a study of blood T cell repertoires in COVID-19. Clones were read by immunoSEQ multiplex PCR, and TCRdb kept only the in-frame ones, dropping some. The top ten hold around 4.6% of the sample, which has some 120,000 clones, about 92% seen once. Sequencing was performed on peripheral blood. The receptors were gathered from a man aged 60 to 69 with COVID-19, enrolled during active disease.

V usage is TRBV11-2 and J usage is TRBJ1-4, with 8 bases that match TRBD1. The CDR3 consists of 15 residues. J gave up 3 bases and V 5 bases, and 5 bases lay outside the gene matches. Germline V gene sequence: CDR1 SGHAT, CDR2 FQNNGV. The CDR3 coding sequence is TGTGCCAGCAGCCGCCCGGGACAGGCTAATGAAAAACTGTTTTTT. The encoded protein is CASSRPGQANEKLFF.

The chain combines TRBV7-3 with TRBJ2-1; TRBD2 aligns across 9 bases. The trim removed 5 bases at V and 0 bases at J, leaving 5 bases unmatched. Germline lookup yields CDR1 SGHTA and CDR2 FQGTGA. CDR3 length equals 16 residues. The CDR3 coding sequence is TGTGCCAGCAGCCGGACTAGCGATAACTCCTACAATGAGCAGTTCTTC. Its translation: CASSRTSDNSYNEQFF.

The J gene is TRBJ2-2, the V gene TRBV5-1, with 9 bases lining up with TRBD2. CDR3 length equals 15 residues. The V and J ends lost 4 bases and 3 bases, in that order; junction bases with no gene match: 4. CDR1 and CDR2 from the germline V gene are SGHRS and YFSETQ. The CDR3 loop is CASSRGRADTGELFF. CDR3 DNA: TGCGCCAGCAGCCGCGGGAGGGCCGACACCGGGGAGCTGTTTTTT.

The DNA of the CDR3 is TGTGCCAGCAGACTTACAGTTACGGCTGAAGCTTTCTTT. It yields the protein CASRLTVTAEAFF. The chain links TRBV28 to TRBJ1-1; D gene ambiguous. The CDR3 totals 13 residues. With 6 bases removed from V and 6 bases from J, the gap between germline ends came to 14 bases. Looked up from germline, CDR1 is MDHEN and CDR2 is SYDVKM.

This chain joins TRBV11-3 and TRBJ1-1; the match to TRBD1 covers 7 bases. CDR1 and CDR2 (germline): SGHNT, YENEEA. The V and J ends lost 5 bases and 4 bases, in that order; junction bases with no gene match: 7. There are 14 residues in the CDR3. The chain's CDR3 is CASSTLWDSTEAFF. In nucleotides, the CDR3 is TGTGCCAGCAGCACCCTCTGGGACAGCACTGAAGCTTTCTTT.

The V and J genes are TRBV7-9 and TRBJ1-5; no definite D call. Germline CDR1 reads SEHNR; CDR2 reads FQNEAQ (reference sequence). This CDR3 is built from 13 residues. Trimming took 3 bases from V and 5 from J, leaving 8 bases between them. The CDR3 here is CASSLNTDQPQHF. For the CDR3, the DNA is TGTGCCAGCAGCTTGAACACCGATCAGCCCCAGCATTTT.

The rearrangement links TRBV5-5 to TRBJ2-2; a possible D gene is TRBD1 (6 bases). This CDR3 is built from 14 residues. Germline V lookup: CDR1 SGHKS, CDR2 YYEKEE (reference sequence). V was trimmed by 0 bases and J by 6 bases, leaving 9 bases between them. The CDR3 loop is CASSLVQGPGELFF. The CDR3 DNA reads TGTGCCAGCAGCTTGGTCCAGGGGCCCGGGGAGCTGTTTTTT.

The V gene is TRBV10-3, the J gene TRBJ1-1; 7 nucleotides line up with TRBD1. The CDR3 has 13 amino acids. Germline V CDR1 and CDR2: ENHRY, SYGVKD. The junction had 5 bases not matched to a gene; V was cut back by 5 bases and J by 5 bases. The CDR3 DNA sequence: TGTGCCATCAGTTCTGACAGGGCAACTGAAGCTTTCTTT. This translates into CAISSDRATEAFF.

This clone was counted between two and nine times. The V and J genes are TRBV10-2 and TRBJ2-3, with 7 bases that match TRBD2. The CDR3 loop spans 14 amino acids. CDR1 and CDR2 from the germline V gene are WSHSY and SAAADI. V lost 0 bases to trimming and J lost 5 bases; unmatched junction nucleotides: 2. CDR3 in DNA: TGCGCCAGCAGTGAGTCTGGGGGGGGAGATACGCAGTATTTT. It translates to CASSESGGGDTQYF.

The V call is TRBV6-5, the J call TRBJ2-7; a weak D match, TRBD1 (6 bases). CDR1 and CDR2 (germline): MNHEY, SVGAGI. The germline V and J ends were trimmed by 6 bases and 0 bases, with 15 bases remaining between them. CDR3 length: 15 residues. DNA for the CDR3: TGTGCCAGCAGCCGGCAGGGGAAGGGCTCCTACGAGCAGTACTTC. The encoded protein is CASSRQGKGSYEQYF.

The genes are TRBV9 and TRBJ2-7, with TRBD2 matching over 10 bases. CDR1 and CDR2 from the germline V gene are SGDLS and YYNGEE. With V trimmed by 0 bases and J by 5 bases, 2 bases remained unmatched. The CDR3 extends over 14 amino acids. CDR3 residues: CASSVASGSHEQYF. In DNA, the CDR3 is TGTGCCAGCAGCGTAGCTAGCGGGAGCCACGAGCAGTACTTC. Together with reference TRBV9 and TRBJ2-7, the CDR3 gives the full variable domain: DSGVTQTPKHLITATGQRVTLRCSPRSGDLSVYWYQQSLDQGLQFLIQYYNGEERAKGNILERFSAQQFPDLHSELNLSSLELGDSALYFCASSVASGSHEQYFGPGTRLTVT.

This clone was counted a single time. J is TRBJ1-5 and V is TRBV27; no clear D. The V end was cut by 8 bases, the J end by 3 bases, with 5 bases between. The germline gives CDR1 MNHEY, CDR2 SMNVEV (reference sequence). The CDR3 has 11 residues. The CDR3 DNA reads as TGTGCCAGCGGCTCCAATCAGCCCCAGCATTTT. Its translation: CASGSNQPQHF.